Each of the 28 T cell receptor beta chains below was sequenced from the same sample in a study of blood T cell repertoires in COVID-19. Generated by immunoSEQ multiplex PCR, the TCRdb table keeps only in-frame clones and is missing some. Altogether over 80,000 clones are present, around 74% being singletons, with the ten largest covering 3% to 4%. Sample: peripheral blood. These receptors originate from a man aged 65-85 years with COVID-19, enrolled during active disease.

The chain joins TRBV19 to TRBJ1-1; a weak D match, TRBD1 (5 bases). There are 14 residues in the CDR3. The ends were cut back, 10 bases at V and 3 bases at J, with 18 bases in the middle. Germline V gives CDR1 LNHDA, CDR2 SQIVND (reference sequence). CDR3 protein: CATYRSGKDTEAFF. Here the CDR3 DNA reads TGTGCCACCTACAGGTCAGGGAAGGACACTGAAGCTTTCTTT. Using reference TRBV19 and TRBJ1-1 for the parts outside the CDR3, the full variable domain is DGGITQSPKYLFRKEGQNVTLSCEQNLNHDAMYWYRQDPGQGLRLIYYSQIVNDFQKGDIAEGYSVSREKKESFPLTVTSAQKNPTAFYLCATYRSGKDTEAFFGQGTRLTVV.

This clone was seen many times. The CDR3 loop is CASSLVFGTGGNEQYF. The CDR3 DNA reads as TGTGCCAGCAGTTTAGTTTTTGGGACAGGGGGCAACGAGCAGTACTTC. The V gene is TRBV27, the J gene TRBJ2-7; TRBD1 matches at 12 bases. The CDR3 loop spans 16 amino acids. The germline V gene encodes CDR1 MNHEY and CDR2 SMNVEV (reference sequence). V was pared by 2 bases and J by 5 bases, with 7 bases of the junction left unmatched.

There are a few counts of this clone. The chain employs TRBV14 and TRBJ2-7, with TRBD2 matching 8 bases. The germline V gene encodes CDR1 SGHDN and CDR2 FVKESK. J lost 4 bases, V lost 1 base, and 6 bases had no gene match. The CDR3 totals 15 residues. The CDR3 region is CASSQGLSGIYEQYF. The CDR3 DNA follows: TGTGCCAGCAGCCAAGGCCTTAGCGGGATATACGAGCAGTACTTC. Based on the CDR3 plus reference TRBV14 and TRBJ2-7, the full variable domain is EAGVTQFPSHSVIEKGQTVTLRCDPISGHDNLYWYRRVMGKEIKFLLHFVKESKQDESGMPNNRFLAERTGGTYSTLKVQPAELEDSGVYFCASSQGLSGIYEQYFGPGTRLTVT.

The V and J genes are TRBV28 and TRBJ2-7; a weak D match, TRBD2 (6 bases). Germline V gives CDR1 MDHEN, CDR2 SYDVKM. Trimming removed 3 bases from V and 2 bases from J, with 14 bases in between. The CDR3 runs 15 residues. The CDR3 reads CASSFGGIPPYEQYF. The CDR3 bases are TGTGCCAGCAGTTTCGGAGGGATACCCCCCTACGAGCAGTACTTC.

The chain joins TRBV9 to TRBJ2-5, with D possibly TRBD1 on 5 matching bases. Germline V lookup: CDR1 SGDLS, CDR2 YYNGEE. V dropped 0 bases and J dropped 1 base, with 7 bases sitting between them. The CDR3 covers 14 residues. The CDR3 is CASSVEGVQETQYF. The CDR3 coding sequence is TGTGCCAGCAGCGTAGAAGGGGTCCAAGAGACCCAGTACTTC.

The chain uses TRBV11-2 and TRBJ1-4, with 9 positions matching TRBD1. The length of the CDR3 is 16 residues. CDR1 is SGHAT and CDR2 is FQNNGV in the germline V gene. Unmatched junction bases numbered 6, after V lost 5 bases and J lost 2 bases. CDR3 bases: TGTGCCAGCAGCCCCCGGACAGGGGTTACTAATGAAAAACTGTTTTTT. Residues: CASSPRTGVTNEKLFF.

This chain uses TRBV6-2 or TRBV6-3 with TRBJ2-7; possibly TRBD1 for D (5 bases). Trimming removed 2 bases from V and 2 bases from J, with 10 bases in between. This CDR3 has 14 residues. Germline loops: CDR1 MNHEY, CDR2 SVGEGT. The CDR3 DNA follows: TGTGCCAGCAGTTACAGGGGCAGAGCCTACGAGCAGTACTTC. It translates to CASSYRGRAYEQYF.

The CDR3, as DNA: TGTGCCAGCAGCGCTCAACAGGGAACATGGGATACGCAGTATTTT. It is translated as CASSAQQGTWDTQYF. V usage is TRBV7-2 and J usage is TRBJ2-3; maybe TRBD1 (6 bases). The CDR3 has 15 residues. Per the germline V gene, CDR1 is SGHTA and CDR2 is FQGNSA. Deletions cut 5 bases from V and 6 bases from J, with 18 bases between.

The rearrangement links TRBV6-5 to TRBJ1-3; tentative D call: TRBD1 (5 bases). The CDR3 extends over 14 amino acids. The germline V and J ends were trimmed by 0 bases and 9 bases, with 12 bases remaining between them. Germline loops: CDR1 MNHEY, CDR2 SVGAGI. CDR3 in amino acids: CASSYSAGLGTIYF. DNA for the CDR3: TGTGCCAGCAGTTACTCGGCGGGGCTTGGCACCATATATTTT.

The chain employs TRBV29-1 and TRBJ2-7; 8 bases match TRBD2. From germline, CDR1 is SQVTM and CDR2 ANQGSEA. V shed 3 bases and J 0 bases; nucleotides not matched to a gene: 10. The CDR3 has 16 amino acids. CDR3 in amino acids: CSVDKLKREGSYEQYF. CDR3 in DNA: TGCAGCGTTGATAAACTTAAACGGGAGGGCTCCTACGAGCAGTACTTC.

This chain joins TRBV7-2 and TRBJ2-2; 7 nucleotides line up with TRBD2. Germline V gene sequence: CDR1 SGHTA, CDR2 FQGNSA. The CDR3 runs to 14 residues. Germline trimming cut 5 bases from V and 1 base from J; bases unmatched to any gene: 1. The CDR3 DNA sequence: TGTGCCAGCAGCCCTAGCGGGAACACCGGGGAGCTGTTTTTT. This codes for CASSPSGNTGELFF.

This chain connects TRBV30 to TRBJ1-2; D is ambiguous. Between the trimmed V and J ends, which lost 1 base and 4 bases, there was a span of 7 bases. This CDR3 comprises 12 residues. Germline CDR1 GTSNPN, CDR2 SVGIG (reference sequence). This chain's CDR3 is CAWSGGPYGYTF. Here the CDR3 DNA reads TGTGCCTGGAGTGGTGGGCCCTATGGCTACACCTTC. Based on the CDR3 plus reference TRBV30 and TRBJ1-2, the full variable domain is SQTIHQWPATLVQPVGSPLSLECTVEGTSNPNLYWYRQAAGRGLQLLFYSVGIGQISSEVPQNLSASRPQDRQFILSSKKLLLSDSGFYLCAWSGGPYGYTFGSGTRLTVV.

This clone showed up just a few times. The chain joins TRBV11-3 to TRBJ2-2; D not certain. The CDR3 is 13 amino acids. CDR1 SGHNT and CDR2 YENEEA come from the germline V gene. Trimming removed 1 base from V and 6 bases from J, with 6 bases in between. CDR3 DNA: TGTGCCAGCAGCTTAGTAGTATCCGGGGAGCTGTTTTTT. It is translated as CASSLVVSGELFF.

The V and J genes are TRBV6-4 and TRBJ1-6; no clear D. Deletions cut 6 bases from V and 5 bases from J, with 11 bases between. CDR3 length: 14 residues. Germline V gene lookup returns CDR1 MRHNA and CDR2 SNTAGT. CDR3 loop: CASSPGVNNSPLHF. CDR3 coding DNA: TGTGCCAGCAGCCCGGGAGTCAATAATTCACCCCTCCACTTT.

This clone was observed a single time. The genes are TRBV2 and TRBJ2-1; D is possibly TRBD2 (6 bases). The CDR3 covers 12 residues. V lost 6 bases and J 6 bases, leaving 9 bases between the germline ends. Germline CDR1 and CDR2: SNHLY and FYNNEI. For the CDR3, the DNA is TGTGCCAGCAGGGGGGACTTCAATGAGCAGTTCTTC. Its translation is CASRGDFNEQFF. Filled out from reference TRBV2 and TRBJ2-1, the complete variable domain reads EPEVTQTPSHQVTQMGQEVILRCVPISNHLYFYWYRQILGQKVEFLVSFYNNEISEKSEIFDDQFSVERPDGSNFTLKIRSTKLEDSAMYFCASRGDFNEQFFGPGTRLTVL.

The rearrangement joins TRBV11-2 to TRBJ1-2; D perhaps matches TRBD1 (5 bases). Germline CDR1 SGHAT, CDR2 FQNNGV. This CDR3 region has 14 residues. Trimming left V 1 base short and J 2 bases short, with 8 bases between. CDR3 DNA sequence: TGTGCCAGCAGCTTAGGGCAGGGCAACTATGGCTACACCTTC. This translates into CASSLGQGNYGYTF.

The rearrangement uses TRBV5-1 and TRBJ2-3; maybe TRBD2 (5 bases). Germline V gene data show CDR1 as SGHRS and CDR2 as YFSETQ. Trimming cost V 5 bases and J 6 bases, with 19 bases left between them. The CDR3 runs 15 residues. The DNA of the CDR3 is TGCGCCAGCAGATCGGGAAGTAGGACCCGGGATACGCAGTATTTT. It codes for CASRSGSRTRDTQYF.

This clone was observed a few times. The chain has TRBV6-5 and TRBJ1-2; TRBD1 agrees at 8 bases. Looked up from germline, CDR1 is MNHEY and CDR2 is SVGAGI. V lost 0 bases to trimming and J lost 6 bases; unmatched junction nucleotides: 6. The CDR3 loop spans 15 amino acids. The CDR3 protein is CASSYSRAGGDGYTF. Here the CDR3 DNA reads TGTGCCAGCAGTTACTCGCGAGCAGGGGGCGATGGCTACACCTTC.

There are many counts of this clone. The rearrangement joins TRBV14 to TRBJ2-7; no firm D call. The germline CDR1 and CDR2 sequences are SGHDN and FVKESK. The ends were cut back, 0 bases at V and 6 bases at J, with 9 bases in the middle. The CDR3 is 13 amino acids. CDR3 sequence reads: CASSQEFTREQYF. The CDR3 DNA reads as TGTGCCAGCAGCCAAGAATTTACACGCGAGCAGTACTTC. The full variable domain, its missing parts supplied by reference TRBV14 and TRBJ2-7, is EAGVTQFPSHSVIEKGQTVTLRCDPISGHDNLYWYRRVMGKEIKFLLHFVKESKQDESGMPNNRFLAERTGGTYSTLKVQPAELEDSGVYFCASSQEFTREQYFGPGTRLTVT.

This clone was seen ten or more times. DNA for the CDR3: TGTGCCAGCAGTTTATCGAGGACAAACAATCAGCCCCAGCATTTT. Its translation: CASSLSRTNNQPQHF. This rearrangement joins TRBV27 to TRBJ1-5; D is perhaps TRBD1 (5 bases). Trimming removed 0 bases from V and 3 bases from J, with 9 bases in between. The CDR3 runs to 15 residues. Germline V CDR1 and CDR2: MNHEY, SMNVEV (reference sequence).

V and J are TRBV28 and TRBJ2-5, with D possibly matching TRBD1 (6 bases). Per germline, CDR1 MDHEN and CDR2 SYDVKM. The CDR3 totals 14 residues. V was clipped by 4 bases and J by 7 bases, with 16 bases between them. This CDR3 is CASSSGQAQGTQYF. CDR3 DNA: TGTGCCAGCAGTTCGGGACAAGCACAGGGGACCCAGTACTTC.

This CDR3 is CASSLAGTSEETQYF. In nucleotides, the CDR3 is TGCGCCAGCAGCTTGGCCGGGACTTCTGAAGAGACCCAGTACTTC. The chain links TRBV5-1 to TRBJ2-5; D might be TRBD2 (6 bases). Trimming pared 0 bases from V and 3 bases from J, leaving 12 bases between. The CDR3 covers 15 residues. CDR1 and CDR2 (germline): SGHRS, YFSETQ.

This sequence joins TRBV7-2 and TRBJ1-5, with 11 bases that match TRBD1. The V and J ends lost 4 bases and 7 bases, in that order; junction bases with no gene match: 9. Germline V gene data show CDR1 as SGHTA and CDR2 as FQGNSA. The CDR3 sequence is 16 residues long. The CDR3 DNA sequence: TGTGCCAGCAGCTCCGGTCGGACAGGGGGCGACCAGCCCCAGCATTTT. It specifies CASSSGRTGGDQPQHF. Full variable domain (remainder filled in from reference TRBV7-2 and TRBJ1-5): GAGVSQSPSNKVTEKGKDVELRCDPISGHTALYWYRQSLGQGLEFLIYFQGNSAPDKSGLPSDRFSAERTGGSVSTLTIQRTQQEDSAVYLCASSSGRTGGDQPQHFGDGTRLSIL.

This clone was seen more than once but under ten times. The chain combines TRBV3-1 (or the pseudogene TRBV3-2) with TRBJ2-7, with TRBD2 matching 11 bases. The germline V gene encodes CDR1 LGHDT and CDR2 YNNKEL (reference sequence). The CDR3 loop spans 18 amino acids. With 3 bases clipped from V and 6 bases from J, the junction kept 16 bases outside the gene matches. The CDR3 region is CASSHTASGRTLLREQYF. CDR3 nucleotide sequence: TGTGCCAGCAGCCATACTGCTAGCGGGAGGACCTTGCTCCGCGAGCAGTACTTC.

The CDR3 DNA reads TGTGCCAGTAGTATTGCGTGGACAGGGGGTGAAAAACTGTTTTTT. It translates to CASSIAWTGGEKLFF. The J gene is TRBJ1-4, the V gene TRBV19; TRBD1 agrees at 10 bases. Trimming removed 3 bases from V and 7 bases from J; junction bases left unmatched: 5. There are 15 residues in the CDR3. CDR1 is LNHDA, CDR2 SQIVND, per germline (reference sequence).

This chain connects TRBV6-5 to TRBJ2-3, with a possible D match to TRBD1 (5 bases). Germline V CDR1 and CDR2: MNHEY, SVGAGI. The V end lost 2 bases, the J end lost 5 bases, and 11 bases lay between the germline ends. The CDR3 covers 14 residues. For the CDR3, the DNA is TGTGCCAGCAGTTACGTGCAGGGCGTAGATACGCAGTATTTT. Protein product: CASSYVQGVDTQYF.

The chain combines TRBV6-2 or TRBV6-3 with TRBJ2-1, with 8 bases that match TRBD2. This CDR3 comprises 15 residues. V shed 3 bases and J 0 bases; nucleotides not matched to a gene: 1. Per the germline V gene, CDR1 is MNHEY and CDR2 is SVGEGT. The CDR3 DNA reads as TGTGCCAGCAGTTATAGCGGGGACTCCTACAATGAGCAGTTCTTC. Translating gives CASSYSGDSYNEQFF.

The V and J genes are TRBV29-1 and TRBJ1-3; D gene uncertain. Trimming removed 3 bases at V and 0 bases at J, with 9 bases between. Germline V gene data show CDR1 as SQVTM and CDR2 as ANQGSEA. There are 14 residues in the CDR3. This CDR3 is CSVERRDSGNTIYF. CDR3 nucleotide sequence: TGCAGCGTTGAGAGGCGGGACTCTGGAAACACCATATATTTT. Filled out from reference TRBV29-1 and TRBJ1-3, the complete variable domain reads SAVISQKPSRDICQRGTSLTIQCQVDSQVTMMFWYRQQPGQSLTLIATANQGSEATYESGFVIDKFPISRPNLTFSTLTVSNMSPEDSSIYLCSVERRDSGNTIYFGEGSWLTVV.